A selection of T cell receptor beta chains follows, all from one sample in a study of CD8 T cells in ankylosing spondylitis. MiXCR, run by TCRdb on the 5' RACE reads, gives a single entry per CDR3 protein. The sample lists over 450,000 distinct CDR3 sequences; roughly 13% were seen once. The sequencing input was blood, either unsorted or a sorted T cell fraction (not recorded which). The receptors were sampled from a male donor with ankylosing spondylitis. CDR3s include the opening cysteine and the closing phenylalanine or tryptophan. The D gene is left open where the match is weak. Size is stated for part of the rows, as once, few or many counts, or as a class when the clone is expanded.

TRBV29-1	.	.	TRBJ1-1	TGCAGCGTTGAAGGGCAGTTTATCACTGAAGCTTTCTTT	CSVEGQFITEAFF
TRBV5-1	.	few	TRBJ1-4	TGCGCCAGCAGCTTGGAGGGGGAGAGGGAAAAACTGTTTTTT	CASSLEGEREKLFF
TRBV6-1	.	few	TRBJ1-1	TGTGCCAGCAGAAAGCCGGAACCCCCGACTGAAGCTTTCTTT	CASRKPEPPTEAFF
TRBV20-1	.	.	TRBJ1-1	TGCAGTGCCTTAGGGGCTGGGTGGACTGAAGCTTTCTTT	CSALGAGWTEAFF
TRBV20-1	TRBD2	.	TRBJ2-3	TGCAGTGCGCCTCCTAGCGGGAGTGCGCAGTATTTT	CSAPPSGSAQYF
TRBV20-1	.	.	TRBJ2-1	TGCAGTGCTATTAAACCGGGACAAGTCTACAATGAGCAGTTCTTC	CSAIKPGQVYNEQFF
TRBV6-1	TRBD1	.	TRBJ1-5	TGTGCCAGCAGTGGGGACAGGGCAAGGTTGGGGCAGCCCCAGCATTTT	CASSGDRARLGQPQHF
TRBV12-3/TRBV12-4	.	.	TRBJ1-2	TGTGCCAGCACACAGGGCCATGGCTACACCTTC	CASTQGHGYTF
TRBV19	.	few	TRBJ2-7	TGTGCCAGTAGTATAGGGGGGTTCGACGAGCAGTACTTC	CASSIGGFDEQYF
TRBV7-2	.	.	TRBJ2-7	TGTGCCAGCAGCTTAGTAGGACGCTACGAGCAGTACTTC	CASSLVGRYEQYF
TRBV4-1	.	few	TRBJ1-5	TGCGCCAGCAGCCAAGCCCAAGGGTCGGGACAGCCCCAGCATTTT	CASSQAQGSGQPQHF
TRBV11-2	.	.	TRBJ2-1	TGTGCCAGCAGCGACCAGCGGAACAATGAGCAGTTCTTC	CASSDQRNNEQFF
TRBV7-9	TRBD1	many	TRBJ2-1	TGTGCCAGCAGCTTAGCGGACAGGGGGAATGAGCAGTTCTTC	CASSLADRGNEQFF
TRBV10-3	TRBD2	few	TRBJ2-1	TGTGCCATCAGTGATTCCCCTAGCGGACAATACAATGAGCAGTTCTTC	CAISDSPSGQYNEQFF
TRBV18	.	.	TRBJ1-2	TGTGCCAGCTCACTTAACAGGGACGGCTATGGCTACACCTTC	CASSLNRDGYGYTF
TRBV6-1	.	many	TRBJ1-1	TGTGCCAGCAGTGTGACCCGGAACACTGAAGCTTTCTTT	CASSVTRNTEAFF
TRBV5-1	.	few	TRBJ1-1	TGCGCCAGCAGCTTGGAATTGGACAGAACGGCTAACGCTTTCTTT	CASSLELDRTANAFF
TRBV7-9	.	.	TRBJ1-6	TGTGCCAGCAGCCCACCAAACGGACGGTATAATTCACCCCTCCACTTT	CASSPPNGRYNSPLHF
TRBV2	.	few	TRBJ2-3	TGTGCCAGCAGGACAGGCCCCTACGATACGCAGTATTTT	CASRTGPYDTQYF
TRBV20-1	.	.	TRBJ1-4	TGCAGTGCTAGGGCTGCGGTCGGTGAAAAACTGTTTTTT	CSARAAVGEKLFF
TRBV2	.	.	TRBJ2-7	TGTGCCAGCAAGACCAGGTCAGCTAGGGACGAGCAGTACTTC	CASKTRSARDEQYF
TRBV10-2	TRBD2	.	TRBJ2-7	TGCGCCAGCACCCTAGCGGGAGGTGCGTACGAGCAGTACTTC	CASTLAGGAYEQYF
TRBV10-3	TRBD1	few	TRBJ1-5	TGTGCCATCAGCGAGACAGGGACTAGCAATCAGCCCCAGCATTTT	CAISETGTSNQPQHF
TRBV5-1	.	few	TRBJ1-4	TGCGCCAGCAGCTTGGGGACGGGGCGGGATGAAAAACTGTTTTTT	CASSLGTGRDEKLFF
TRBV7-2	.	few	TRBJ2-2	TGTGCCAGCAGTCTCTACTCGCGGGCGACCGGGGAGCTGTTTTTT	CASSLYSRATGELFF
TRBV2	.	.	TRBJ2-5	TGTGCCAGCAGTGAAATAGGTGTCTTGGAGACCCAGTACTTC	CASSEIGVLETQYF
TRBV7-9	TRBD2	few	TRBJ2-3	TGTGCCAGCATCCCGATCGGGCTAGCGGGCACAGATACGCAGTATTTT	CASIPIGLAGTDTQYF
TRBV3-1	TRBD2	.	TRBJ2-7	TGTGCCAGCAGCCAAGACCCTAGCGGTACCCTCTCCTACGAGCAGTACTTC	CASSQDPSGTLSYEQYF
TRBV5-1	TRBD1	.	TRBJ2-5	TGCGCCAGCAGCAGGACAGGGCCGGGGCAAGAGACCCAGTACTTC	CASSRTGPGQETQYF
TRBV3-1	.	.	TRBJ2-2	TGTGCCAGCAGCCAAGAAGCCTACTCGAACACCGGGGAGCTGTTTTTT	CASSQEAYSNTGELFF
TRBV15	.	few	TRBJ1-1	TGTGCCACCAGCAGAGAGGGGGACGGGACTTCGAACACTGAAGCTTTCTTT	CATSREGDGTSNTEAFF
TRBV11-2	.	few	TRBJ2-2	TGTGCCAGCAGCTTCCCTTGGACCGGGGAGCTGTTTTTT	CASSFPWTGELFF
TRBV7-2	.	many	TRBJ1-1	TGTGCCAGCAGCTTAGGGCCAGGGCAGATGAACACTGAAGCTTTCTTT	CASSLGPGQMNTEAFF
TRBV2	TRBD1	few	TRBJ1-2	TGTGCCAGCAAGACTATGGGACAGGCCAACTATGGCTACACCTTC	CASKTMGQANYGYTF
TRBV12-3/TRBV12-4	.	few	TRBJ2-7	TGTGCCAGCAGCCCGGGCGACCCTCGCTCCTACGAGCAGTACTTC	CASSPGDPRSYEQYF
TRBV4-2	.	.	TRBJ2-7	TGTGCCAGCAGCCAACCTCTCGACAAGCAGTACTTC	CASSQPLDKQYF
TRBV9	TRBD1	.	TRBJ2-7	TGTGCCAGCAGCGTCGGGCCGACAGGGGGGTCCTACGAGCAGTACTTC	CASSVGPTGGSYEQYF
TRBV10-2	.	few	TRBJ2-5	TGCGCCAGCAGTGCCAACAGGAGACCCCAAGAGACCCAGTACTTC	CASSANRRPQETQYF
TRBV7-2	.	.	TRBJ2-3	TGTGCCAGCAGCCGGGGACTGAACCCAGATACGCAGTATTTT	CASSRGLNPDTQYF
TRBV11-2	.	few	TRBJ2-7	TGTGCCAGCAGCCTCTTACAGGGTAAAGCGAACGAGCAGTACTTC	CASSLLQGKANEQYF
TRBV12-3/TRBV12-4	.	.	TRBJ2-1	TGTGCCAGCAGTCAAGAGATCCGTACAGGGTTGGATGAGCAGTTCTTC	CASSQEIRTGLDEQFF
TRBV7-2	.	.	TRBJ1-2	TGTGCCAGCAGCTTAGCCCGGGACCAGAGGGGCTACACCTTC	CASSLARDQRGYTF
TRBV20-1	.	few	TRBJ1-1	TGCAGTGCTAGAAAAGACAAAAACACTGAAGCTTTCTTT	CSARKDKNTEAFF
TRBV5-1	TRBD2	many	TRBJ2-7	TGCGCCAGCAGCTTCCCTCAGGATAGCGGGAGCTCCTACGAGCAGTACTTC	CASSFPQDSGSSYEQYF
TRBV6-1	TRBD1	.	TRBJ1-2	TGTGCCAGCACCGATACAGGGGAACCTGGCTACACCTTC	CASTDTGEPGYTF